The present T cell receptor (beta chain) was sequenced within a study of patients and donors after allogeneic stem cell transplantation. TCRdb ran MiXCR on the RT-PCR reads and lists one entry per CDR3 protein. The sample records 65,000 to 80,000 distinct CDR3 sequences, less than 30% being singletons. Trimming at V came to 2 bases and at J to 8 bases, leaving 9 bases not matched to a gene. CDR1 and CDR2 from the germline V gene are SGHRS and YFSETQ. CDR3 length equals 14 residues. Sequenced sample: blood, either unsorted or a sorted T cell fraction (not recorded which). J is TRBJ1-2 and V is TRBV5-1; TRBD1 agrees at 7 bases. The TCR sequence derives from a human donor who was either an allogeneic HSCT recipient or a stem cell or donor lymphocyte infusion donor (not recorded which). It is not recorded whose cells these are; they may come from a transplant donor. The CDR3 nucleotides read TGCGCCAGCAGCTTAGACAGGGCCAGCGGGGGCTACACCTTC. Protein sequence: CASSLDRASGGYTF.